This passage covers 2 T cell receptor beta chains from one sample sequenced in a study of T cell repertoires in cytomegalovirus infection. Each CDR3 protein gets one entry after TCRdb re-called the reads with MiXCR. The profile covers more than 650,000 distinct CDR3 sequences, with 35% to 40% appearing a single time and about 2.8% taken by the ten largest. Sequenced: PBMCs. Receptor source: a human donor in good health (CMV status not recorded). Some clones in this sample may be carry-over from other donors' samples.

V is TRBV3-1 and J is TRBJ2-1; D not certain. Between the trimmed V and J ends, which lost 1 base and 7 bases, there was a span of 5 bases. The CDR3 has 12 residues. Germline V lookup: CDR1 LGHDT, CDR2 YNNKEL (reference sequence). In nucleotides, the CDR3 is TGTGCCAGCAGCCAAGTATCTAATGAGCAGTTCTTC. Protein: CASSQVSNEQFF.

V gene TRBV28 combines with J gene TRBJ2-7; D is ambiguous. V was clipped by 1 base and J by 4 bases, with 26 bases between them. The CDR3 has 19 residues. In germline, CDR1 is MDHEN, CDR2 SYDVKM. The CDR3 DNA is TGTGCCAGCAGTTTATCGTCGGAGCCTGTTTTTGGCTCTATATACGAGCAGTACTTC. Protein sequence: CASSLSSEPVFGSIYEQYF. Full variable domain (rest looked up from reference TRBV28 and TRBJ2-7): DVKVTQSSRYLVKRTGEKVFLECVQDMDHENMFWYRQDPGLGLRLIYFSYDVKMKEKGDIPEGYSVSREKKERFSLILESASTNQTSMYLCASSLSSEPVFGSIYEQYFGPGTRLTVT.